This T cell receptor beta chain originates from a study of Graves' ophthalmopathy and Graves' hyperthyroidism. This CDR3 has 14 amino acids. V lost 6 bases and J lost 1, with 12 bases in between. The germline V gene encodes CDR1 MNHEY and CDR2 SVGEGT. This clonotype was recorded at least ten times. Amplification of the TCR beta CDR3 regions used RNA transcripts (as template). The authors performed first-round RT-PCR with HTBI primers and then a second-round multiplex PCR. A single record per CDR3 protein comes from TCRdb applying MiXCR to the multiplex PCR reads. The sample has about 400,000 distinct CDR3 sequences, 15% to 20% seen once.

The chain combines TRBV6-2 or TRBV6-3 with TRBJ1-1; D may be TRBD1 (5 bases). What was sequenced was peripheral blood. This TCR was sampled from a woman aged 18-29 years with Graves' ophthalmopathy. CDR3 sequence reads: CASSASTGNTEAFF. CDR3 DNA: TGTGCCAGCAGCGCCTCCACAGGGAACACTGAAGCTTTCTTT.